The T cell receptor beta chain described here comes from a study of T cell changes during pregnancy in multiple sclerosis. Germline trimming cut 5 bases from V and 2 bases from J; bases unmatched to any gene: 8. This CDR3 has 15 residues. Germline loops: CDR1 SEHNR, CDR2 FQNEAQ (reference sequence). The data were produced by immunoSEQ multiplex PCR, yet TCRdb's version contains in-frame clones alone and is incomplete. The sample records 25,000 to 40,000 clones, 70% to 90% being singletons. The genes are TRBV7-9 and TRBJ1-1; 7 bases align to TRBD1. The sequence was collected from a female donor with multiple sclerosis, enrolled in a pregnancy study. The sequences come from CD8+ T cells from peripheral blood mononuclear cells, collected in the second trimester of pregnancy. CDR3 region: CASSNRGHSNTEAFF. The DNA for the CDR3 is TGTGCCAGCAGCAACAGGGGCCACTCCAACACTGAAGCTTTCTTT.